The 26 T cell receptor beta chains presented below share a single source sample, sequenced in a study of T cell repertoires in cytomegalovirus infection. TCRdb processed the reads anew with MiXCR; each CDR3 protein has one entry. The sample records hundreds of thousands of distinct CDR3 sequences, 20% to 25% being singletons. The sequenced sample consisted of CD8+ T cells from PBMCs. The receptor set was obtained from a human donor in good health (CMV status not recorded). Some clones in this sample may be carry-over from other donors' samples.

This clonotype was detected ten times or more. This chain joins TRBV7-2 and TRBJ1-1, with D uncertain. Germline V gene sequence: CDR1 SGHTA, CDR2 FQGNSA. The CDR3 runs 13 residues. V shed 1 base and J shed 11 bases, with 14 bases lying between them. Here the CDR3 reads CASSLVWRKGAFF. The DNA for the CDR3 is TGTGCCAGCAGCTTAGTCTGGAGAAAAGGGGCTTTCTTT.

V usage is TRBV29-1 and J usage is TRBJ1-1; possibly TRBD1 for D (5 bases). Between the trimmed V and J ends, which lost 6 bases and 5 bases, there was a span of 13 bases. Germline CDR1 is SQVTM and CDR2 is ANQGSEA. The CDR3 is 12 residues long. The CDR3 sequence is CSVHRGGTEAFF. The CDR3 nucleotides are TGCAGCGTCCATAGGGGAGGGACTGAAGCTTTCTTT.

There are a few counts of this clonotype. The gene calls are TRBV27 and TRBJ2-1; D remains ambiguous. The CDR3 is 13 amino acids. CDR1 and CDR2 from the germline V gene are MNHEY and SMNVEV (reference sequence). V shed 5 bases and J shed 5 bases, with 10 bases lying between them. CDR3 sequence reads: CASSPQDDNEQFF. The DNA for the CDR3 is TGTGCCAGCAGTCCCCAGGATGACAATGAGCAGTTCTTC.

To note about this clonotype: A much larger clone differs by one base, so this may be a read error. The CDR3 sequence: CANSLPWGGLEADTQYF. The CDR3 nucleotides read TGTGCCAACAGTCTCCCGTGGGGTGGTCTAGAGGCAGATACGCAGTATTTT. V gene TRBV28 combines with J gene TRBJ2-3; D ambiguous. The CDR3 has 17 amino acids. The germline V gene has CDR1 MDHEN and CDR2 SYDVKM.

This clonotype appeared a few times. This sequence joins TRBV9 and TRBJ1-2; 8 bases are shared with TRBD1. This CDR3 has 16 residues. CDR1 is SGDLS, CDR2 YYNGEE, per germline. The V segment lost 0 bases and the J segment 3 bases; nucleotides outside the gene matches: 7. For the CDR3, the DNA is TGTGCCAGCAGCGTAGCGCAGACAGGGGATGACTATGGCTACACCTTC. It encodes CASSVAQTGDDYGYTF.

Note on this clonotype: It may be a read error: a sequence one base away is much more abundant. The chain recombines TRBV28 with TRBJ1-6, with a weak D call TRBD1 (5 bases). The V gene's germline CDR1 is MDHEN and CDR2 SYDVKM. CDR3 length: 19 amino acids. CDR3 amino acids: CASSFLGGVGSSYNLPLHF. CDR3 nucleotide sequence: TGTGCCAGCAGTTTCCTCGGGGGAGTAGGGAGCTCCTATAATTTACCCCTCCACTTT.

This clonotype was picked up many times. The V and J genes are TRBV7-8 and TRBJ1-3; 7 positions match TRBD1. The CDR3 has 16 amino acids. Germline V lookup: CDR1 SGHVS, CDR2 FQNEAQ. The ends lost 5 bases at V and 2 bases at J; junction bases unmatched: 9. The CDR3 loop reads CASSTRQGRAGNTIYF. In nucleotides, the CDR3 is TGTGCCAGCAGCACGCGACAGGGTCGGGCTGGAAACACCATATATTTT.

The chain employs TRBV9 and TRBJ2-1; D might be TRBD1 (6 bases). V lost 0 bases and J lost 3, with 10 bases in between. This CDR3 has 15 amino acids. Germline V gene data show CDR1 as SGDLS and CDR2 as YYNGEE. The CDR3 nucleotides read TGTGCCAGCAGCGTAGAAGGGGGTCTCTACAATGAGCAGTTCTTC. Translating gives CASSVEGGLYNEQFF.

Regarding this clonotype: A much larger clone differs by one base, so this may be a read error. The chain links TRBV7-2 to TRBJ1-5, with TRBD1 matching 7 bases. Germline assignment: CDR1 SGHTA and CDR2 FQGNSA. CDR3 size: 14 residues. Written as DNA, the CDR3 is TGTGTCAGCAGCCCAGGGGGTATTCATCAGCCCCAGCATTTT. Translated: CVSSPGGIHQPQHF. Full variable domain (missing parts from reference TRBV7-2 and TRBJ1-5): GAGVSQSPSNKVTEKGKDVELRCDPISGHTALYWYRQSLGQGLEFLIYFQGNSAPDKSGLPSDRFSAERTGGSVSTLTIQRTQQEDSAVYLCVSSPGGIHQPQHFGDGTRLSIL.

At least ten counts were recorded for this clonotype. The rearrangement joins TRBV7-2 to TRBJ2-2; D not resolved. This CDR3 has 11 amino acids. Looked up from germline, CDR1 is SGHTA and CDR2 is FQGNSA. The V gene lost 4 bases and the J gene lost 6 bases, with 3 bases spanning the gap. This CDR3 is CASSWAGELFF. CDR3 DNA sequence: TGTGCCAGCAGCTGGGCCGGGGAGCTGTTTTTT.

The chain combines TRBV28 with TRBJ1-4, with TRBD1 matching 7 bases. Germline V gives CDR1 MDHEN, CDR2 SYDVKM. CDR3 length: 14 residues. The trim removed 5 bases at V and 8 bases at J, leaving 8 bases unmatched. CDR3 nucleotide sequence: TGTGCCAGCAGTGAGACAGGGCCGAGGGAAAAACTGTTTTTT. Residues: CASSETGPREKLFF.

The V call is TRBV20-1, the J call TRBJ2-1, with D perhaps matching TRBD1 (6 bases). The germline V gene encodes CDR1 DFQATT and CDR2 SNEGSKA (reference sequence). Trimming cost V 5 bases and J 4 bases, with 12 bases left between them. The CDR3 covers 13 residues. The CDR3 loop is CSAFPDSYNEQFF. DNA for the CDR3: TGCAGTGCTTTCCCGGACAGTTACAATGAGCAGTTCTTC.

The CDR3 is CASSQGGLGSEQFF. The CDR3, as DNA: TGTGCCAGCAGCCAAGGAGGACTAGGAAGTGAGCAGTTCTTC. The V and J genes are TRBV14 and TRBJ2-1; 7 positions match TRBD2. Germline V gene data show CDR1 as SGHDN and CDR2 as FVKESK. This CDR3 region has 14 residues. V trimming: 1 base; J trimming: 9 bases; junction bases outside the gene matches: 6.

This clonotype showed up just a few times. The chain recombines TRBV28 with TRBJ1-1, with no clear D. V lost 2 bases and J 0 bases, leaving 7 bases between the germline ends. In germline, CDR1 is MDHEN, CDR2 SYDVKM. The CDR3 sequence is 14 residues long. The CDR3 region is CASSLTSMNTEAFF. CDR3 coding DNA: TGTGCCAGCAGTTTAACAAGCATGAACACTGAAGCTTTCTTT.

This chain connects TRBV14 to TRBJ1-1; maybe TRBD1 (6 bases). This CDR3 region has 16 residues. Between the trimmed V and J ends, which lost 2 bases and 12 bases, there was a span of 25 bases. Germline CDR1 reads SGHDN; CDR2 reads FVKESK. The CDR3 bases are TGTGCCAGCAGCCAATTTATTCACAGGGACGGACTCGAAACTTTCTTT. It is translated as CASSQFIHRDGLETFF.

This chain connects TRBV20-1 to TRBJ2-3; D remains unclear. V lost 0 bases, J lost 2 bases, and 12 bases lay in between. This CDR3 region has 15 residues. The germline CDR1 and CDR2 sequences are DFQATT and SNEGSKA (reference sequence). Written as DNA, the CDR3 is TGCAGTGCTAGAGACTCGTCCAGGACCACAGATACGCAGTATTTT. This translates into CSARDSSRTTDTQYF.

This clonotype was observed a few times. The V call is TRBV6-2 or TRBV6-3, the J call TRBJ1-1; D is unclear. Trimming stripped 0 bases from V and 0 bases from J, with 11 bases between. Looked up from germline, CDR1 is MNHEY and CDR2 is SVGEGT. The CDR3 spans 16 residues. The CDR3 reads CASSYSPGLLNTEAFF. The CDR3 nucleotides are TGTGCCAGCAGTTACTCGCCCGGGCTATTGAACACTGAAGCTTTCTTT.

CDR3 in DNA: TGTGCCAGTAGTATTTCGGGCGGAAATCAGCCCCAGCATTTT. Its protein product is CASSISGGNQPQHF. The chain combines TRBV19 with TRBJ1-5; D gene unclear. The CDR3 covers 14 residues. The V and J ends lost 3 bases and 4 bases respectively, with 10 bases between them. Per the germline V gene, CDR1 is LNHDA and CDR2 is SQIVND (reference sequence).

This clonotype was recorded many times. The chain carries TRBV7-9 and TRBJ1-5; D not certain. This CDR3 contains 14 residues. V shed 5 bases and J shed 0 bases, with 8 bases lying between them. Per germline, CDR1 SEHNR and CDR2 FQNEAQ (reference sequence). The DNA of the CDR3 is TGTGCCAGCAGCCCTGAAGATAGCAATCAGCCCCAGCATTTT. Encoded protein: CASSPEDSNQPQHF.

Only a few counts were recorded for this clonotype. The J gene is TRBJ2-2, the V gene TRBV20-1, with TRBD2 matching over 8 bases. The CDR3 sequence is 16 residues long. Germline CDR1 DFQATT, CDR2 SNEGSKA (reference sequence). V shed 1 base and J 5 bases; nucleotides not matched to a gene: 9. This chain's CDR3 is CSARAGLASWTGELFF. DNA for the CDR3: TGCAGTGCTAGAGCCGGACTAGCATCATGGACCGGGGAGCTGTTTTTT.

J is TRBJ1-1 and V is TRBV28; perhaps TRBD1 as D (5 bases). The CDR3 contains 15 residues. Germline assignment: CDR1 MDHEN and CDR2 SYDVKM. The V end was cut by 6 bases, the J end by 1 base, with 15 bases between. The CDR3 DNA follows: TGTGCCAGCAGCCGTTCAGGCGGGGGGAACACTGAAGCTTTCTTT. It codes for CASSRSGGGNTEAFF. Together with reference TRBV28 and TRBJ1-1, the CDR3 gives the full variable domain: DVKVTQSSRYLVKRTGEKVFLECVQDMDHENMFWYRQDPGLGLRLIYFSYDVKMKEKGDIPEGYSVSREKKERFSLILESASTNQTSMYLCASSRSGGGNTEAFFGQGTRLTVV.

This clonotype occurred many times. CDR3 in DNA: TGTGCCAGCTACAGGAACTCCTACGAGCAGTACGTC. This sequence encodes CASYRNSYEQYV. This chain connects TRBV6-2 or TRBV6-3 to TRBJ2-7; TRBD1 is a possible D gene (5 bases). Germline CDR1 MNHEY, CDR2 SVGEGT. The CDR3 is 12 residues long. The ends were cut back, 8 bases at V and 0 bases at J, with 8 bases in the middle.

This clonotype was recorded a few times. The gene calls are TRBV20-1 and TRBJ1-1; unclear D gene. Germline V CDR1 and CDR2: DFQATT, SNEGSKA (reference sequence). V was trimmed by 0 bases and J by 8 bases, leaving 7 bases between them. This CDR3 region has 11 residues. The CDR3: CSARDGSEAFF. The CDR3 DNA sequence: TGCAGTGCTAGAGATGGGTCAGAAGCTTTCTTT.

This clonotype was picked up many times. The CDR3 protein is CASSLLGANTEAFF. In DNA, the CDR3 is TGTGCCAGCAGTTTACTGGGAGCGAACACTGAAGCTTTCTTT. The V gene is TRBV28, the J gene TRBJ1-1; D is undetermined. Looked up from germline, CDR1 is MDHEN and CDR2 is SYDVKM. This CDR3 comprises 14 residues. The V and J ends lost 2 bases and 1 base respectively, with 8 bases between them.

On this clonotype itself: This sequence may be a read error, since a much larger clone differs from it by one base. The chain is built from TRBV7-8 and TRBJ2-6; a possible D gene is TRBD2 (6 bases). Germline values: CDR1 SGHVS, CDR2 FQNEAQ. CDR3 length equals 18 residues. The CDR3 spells CASITRDLPDSVANVLTF. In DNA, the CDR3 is TGTGCCAGCATTACGAGGGACTTACCCGACTCTGTGGCCAACGTCCTGACTTTC. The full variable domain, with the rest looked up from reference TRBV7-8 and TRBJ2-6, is GAGVSQSPRYKVAKRGQDVALRCDPISGHVSLFWYQQALGQGPEFLTYFQNEAQLDKSGLPSDRFFAERPEGSVSTLKIQRTQQEDSAVYLCASITRDLPDSVANVLTFGAGSRLTVL.

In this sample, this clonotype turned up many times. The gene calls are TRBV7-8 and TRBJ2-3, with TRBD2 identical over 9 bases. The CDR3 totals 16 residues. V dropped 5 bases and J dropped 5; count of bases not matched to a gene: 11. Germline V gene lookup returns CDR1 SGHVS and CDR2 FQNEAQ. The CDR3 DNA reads TGTGCCAGCAGCCTCCAGACTAGCGGTTTGGAAGATACGCAGTATTTT. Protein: CASSLQTSGLEDTQYF. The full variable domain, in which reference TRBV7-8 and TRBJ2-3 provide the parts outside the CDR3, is GAGVSQSPRYKVAKRGQDVALRCDPISGHVSLFWYQQALGQGPEFLTYFQNEAQLDKSGLPSDRFFAERPEGSVSTLKIQRTQQEDSAVYLCASSLQTSGLEDTQYFGPGTRLTVL.